This is a list of T cell receptor beta chains from one sample in a study of blood T cell repertoires in COVID-19. Here immunoSEQ multiplex PCR was the method, and the copy in TCRdb shows in-frame clones only, minus some. The sample lists around 160,000 clones, under 90% occurring once. Sequenced input: PBMCs or T cells enriched from blood (not recorded which). The source of these receptors is a woman in her fifties or sixties who had recovered from COVID-19. The CDR3 runs from the conserved cysteine through the conserved F or W. D genes are given only for firm matches. Rows give clone size only sometimes, using once, few, many, or a class for an expanded clone.

j_call clone_size d_call v_call cdr3_aa cdr3_nt
TRBJ2-3 once - TRBV5-1 CASSFTSVSPDTQYF TGCGCCAGCAGCTTTACCAGCGTATCTCCAGATACGCAGTATTTT
TRBJ1-1 - - TRBV2 CASSGGPNTEAFF TGTGCCAGCAGTGGAGGGCCGAACACTGAAGCTTTCTTT
TRBJ1-6 many TRBD1 TRBV10-3 CAIRNGQGWNSPLHF TGTGCCATCAGAAATGGACAGGGTTGGAATTCACCCCTCCACTTT
TRBJ1-1 - TRBD1 TRBV24-1 CATSDQLTGVGTEAFF TGTGCCACCAGTGATCAGCTGACAGGGGTGGGAACTGAAGCTTTCTTT
TRBJ1-3 once TRBD1 TRBV5-1 CASSLGDRVNTIYF TGCGCCAGCAGCTTGGGGGACAGGGTAAACACCATATATTTT
TRBJ2-3 - - TRBV24-1 CATSDGRELLDTQYF TGTGCCACCAGTGACGGCCGGGAGCTATTAGATACGCAGTATTTT
TRBJ1-1 - - TRBV9 CASSQITGNTEAFF TGTGCCAGCAGCCAAATTACAGGGAACACTGAAGCTTTCTTT
TRBJ1-4 - - TRBV2 CASRAGVGEKLFF TGTGCCAGCAGAGCGGGGGTAGGAGAAAAACTGTTTTTT
TRBJ1-2 - TRBD1 TRBV5-6 CASSLGQGGYGYTF TGTGCCAGCAGCTTGGGACAGGGAGGCTATGGCTACACCTTC
TRBJ2-2 - TRBD2 TRBV7-9 CASSLAGRDTGELFF TGTGCCAGCAGCTTGGCGGGGAGGGACACCGGGGAGCTGTTTTTT
TRBJ2-7 once - TRBV11-2 CASRSSFGGRNEQYF TGTGCCAGCAGATCTTCTTTTGGAGGGAGGAACGAGCAGTACTTC
TRBJ2-1 - - TRBV4-1 CASSYGGQNNEQFF TGCGCCAGCAGCTACGGGGGGCAAAACAATGAGCAGTTCTTC
TRBJ1-1 - - TRBV19 CASTQGWTEAFF TGTGCCAGTACCCAGGGATGGACTGAAGCTTTCTTT
TRBJ1-5 - - TRBV6-4 CASSLHARGNLPYSNQPQHF TGTGCCAGCAGCCTTCACGCCCGAGGGAATCTCCCCTATAGCAATCAGCCCCAGCATTTT
TRBJ1-1 - - TRBV27 CASTREGRLGYTEAFF TGTGCCTCCACACGGGAGGGAAGGTTGGGATACACTGAAGCTTTCTTT
TRBJ2-5 - TRBD2 TRBV2 CASSETSGGKTQYF TGTGCCAGCAGTGAAACTAGCGGGGGAAAGACCCAGTACTTC
TRBJ1-3 - TRBD1 TRBV15 CATSTNRGLGNTIYF TGTGCCACCAGCACCAACAGGGGGCTAGGAAACACCATATATTTT
TRBJ1-2 - TRBD1 TRBV29-1 CSAGDRGYTF TGCAGCGCTGGGGACAGAGGCTACACCTTC
TRBJ1-5 - - TRBV7-9 CASMVGPGGSNQPQHF TGTGCCAGCATGGTTGGTCCCGGGGGGAGCAATCAGCCCCAGCATTTT
TRBJ2-4 - - TRBV15 CATSNHQGAKNIQYF TGTGCCACCAGCAACCACCAGGGTGCCAAAAACATTCAGTACTTC
TRBJ1-5 many - TRBV7-2 CASSLDRDQPQHF TGTGCCAGCAGCTTAGACAGGGATCAGCCCCAGCATTTT
TRBJ2-5 - TRBD2 TRBV7-2 CASSPKLRGTSGEETQYF TGTGCCAGCAGCCCTAAGCTACGCGGGACTAGCGGGGAAGAGACCCAGTACTTC
TRBJ2-3 - - TRBV7-2 CASSTPPPRTQYF TGTGCCAGCAGCACCCCTCCCCCCCGGACGCAGTATTTT
TRBJ1-5 few TRBD1 TRBV10-1 CASTKSRDRVISNQPQHF TGCGCCAGCACCAAATCCCGGGACAGAGTAATTAGCAATCAGCCCCAGCATTTT
TRBJ1-3 - - TRBV7-9 CASSLDKGTGNTIYF TGTGCCAGCAGCTTAGATAAGGGGACTGGAAACACCATATATTTT
TRBJ2-7 - - TRBV7-9 CASREVGSSYEQYF TGTGCCAGCAGGGAAGTGGGCAGCTCCTACGAGCAGTACTTC
TRBJ2-5 - - TRBV24-1 CATSDLPRWSPRRQETQYF TGTGCCACCAGTGATTTGCCCCGTTGGAGTCCCCGTAGGCAAGAGACCCAGTACTTC
TRBJ2-7 - - TRBV7-2 CASSPGSGRHEQYF TGTGCCAGCAGCCCCGGGTCAGGGAGGCACGAGCAGTACTTC
TRBJ2-4 - TRBD1 TRBV12-3/TRBV12-4 CASNIRDRNIQYF TGTGCCAGCAACATCCGGGACAGAAACATTCAGTACTTC
TRBJ2-1 - TRBD1 TRBV24-1 CATSDPGTGGTKQFF TGTGCCACCAGTGACCCCGGGACAGGGGGAACCAAGCAGTTCTTC
TRBJ2-2 - - TRBV7-2 CASRTDSNTGELFF TGTGCCAGCAGGACGGACTCCAACACCGGGGAGCTGTTTTTT
TRBJ2-1 - TRBD2 TRBV5-1 CASSFPSVTAGVPSSYNEQFF TGCGCCAGCAGCTTTCCCAGTGTGACAGCGGGGGTTCCGAGCTCCTACAATGAGCAGTTCTTC
TRBJ2-2 - TRBD1 TRBV19 CASSIRDRGFIGELFF TGTGCCAGTAGTATTCGGGACAGGGGTTTTATCGGGGAGCTGTTTTTT
TRBJ1-2 - - TRBV4-1 CASSQEIWTGGFYGYTF TGCGCCAGCAGCCAAGAAATTTGGACGGGGGGCTTCTATGGCTACACCTTC
TRBJ2-5 - TRBD2 TRBV6-5 CASSLTSGGGGAQYF TGTGCCAGCAGTCTGACTAGCGGGGGGGGAGGGGCCCAGTACTTC
TRBJ2-5 - - TRBV5-8 CASSSDWARAETQYF TGTGCCAGCAGCTCAGACTGGGCGCGGGCAGAGACCCAGTACTTC
TRBJ2-7 many - TRBV5-6 CASSRMDREGYEQYF TGTGCCAGCAGCAGGATGGACAGGGAGGGGTACGAGCAGTACTTC
TRBJ1-4 - TRBD1 TRBV30 CAWGGQETTNEKLFF TGTGCCTGGGGAGGACAGGAGACAACTAATGAAAAACTGTTTTTT
TRBJ1-2 once - TRBV27 CASSLGARMYGYTF TGTGCCAGCAGCCTAGGGGCTCGTATGTATGGCTACACCTTC
TRBJ2-7 - TRBD1 TRBV7-9 CASSLAGQGSYEQYF TGTGCCAGCAGCTTAGCAGGACAGGGAAGCTACGAGCAGTACTTC